This TCR beta chain was recovered during a study of blood T cell repertoires in COVID-19. The CDR3 consists of 10 residues. In germline, CDR1 is MDHEN, CDR2 SYDVKM. V was clipped by 10 bases and J by 2 bases, with 4 bases between them. Under the authors' procedure: The assay estimated nucleated cells by amplifying reference gene primers. TCRdb's copy holds only in-frame clones and misses some; the assay was immunoSEQ multiplex PCR. The V and J calls and clone size are taken from that table; D and trimming were inferred from the DNA. This sample has fewer than 300,000 clones, with around nine tenths found just once.

The chain joins TRBV28 to TRBJ2-3; D remains ambiguous. The clonotype was recovered from a man aged 40-49 years who had recovered from COVID-19. Source material: peripheral blood. CDR3 bases: TGTGCCATCATCACAGATACGCAGTATTTT. Its protein product is CAIITDTQYF. Drawing the rest from reference TRBV28 and TRBJ2-3, the complete variable domain is DVKVTQSSRYLVKRTGEKVFLECVQDMDHENMFWYRQDPGLGLRLIYFSYDVKMKEKGDIPEGYSVSREKKERFSLILESASTNQTSMYLCAIITDTQYFGPGTRLTVL.